These 10 T cell receptor beta chains came from one sample sequenced in a study of beta chain features in type 1 diabetes. Overall study results and limits: TCRB CDR3 length was moderately but significantly reduced in all four CD4+ subsets of Type 1 diabetes patients.

The sequenced template was cDNA made from the entire isolated RNA. Assay used: immunoSEQ multiplex PCR; TCRdb lists only in-frame clones, some missing. This table has some 370,000 clones, around 10% appearing once. Antigen specificity for these receptors is unknown. Sequenced input: central memory CD4+ T cells from blood. The receptors were sampled from a man aged 25 to 45 with type 1 diabetes.

This clone occurred many times. V gene TRBV2 combines with J gene TRBJ1-1; D ambiguous. Trimming shortened V by 3 bases and J by 7 bases, and 9 bases separated the two germline ends. Germline CDR1 and CDR2: SNHLY and FYNNEI. This CDR3 has 12 residues. The CDR3 loop reads CASSDPASEAFF. Here the CDR3 DNA reads TGTGCCAGCAGTGATCCCGCAAGTGAAGCTTTCTTT.

The chain joins TRBV28 to TRBJ2-1, with no clear D. The V gene's germline CDR1 is MDHEN and CDR2 SYDVKM. The CDR3 runs to 15 residues. Trimming removed 3 bases at V and 12 bases at J, with 21 bases between. CDR3 residues: CASSFQTGPSGGQFF. The CDR3 bases are TGTGCCAGCAGTTTCCAGACTGGTCCCTCCGGCGGGCAGTTCTTC.

The chain links TRBV5-6 to TRBJ2-3; D ambiguous. Trimming cost V 5 bases and J 2 bases, with 9 bases left between them. From germline, CDR1 is SGHDT and CDR2 YYEEEE. The CDR3 covers 13 residues. CDR3 sequence (DNA): TGTGCCAGCAGACAATTCGACACAGATACGCAGTATTTT. It codes for CASRQFDTDTQYF.

This rearrangement joins TRBV18 to TRBJ2-3; D tentatively reads TRBD1 or TRBD2 (5 bases each). V was cut by 7 bases and J by 2 bases, with 16 bases left in between. The CDR3 has 15 amino acids. From germline, CDR1 is KGHSH and CDR2 LQKENI. CDR3 nucleotides: TGTGCCAGCTTCCCCAGGGAGATAAACACAGATACGCAGTATTTT. Its translation is CASFPREINTDTQYF.

This clone was picked up many times. This chain links TRBV10-3 with TRBJ2-7, with 12 bases that match TRBD1. Looked up from germline, CDR1 is ENHRY and CDR2 is SYGVKD. V dropped 6 bases and J dropped 6; count of bases not matched to a gene: 3. The CDR3 runs 13 residues. The CDR3 loop reads CAIRGTGGSEQYF. The CDR3 DNA reads as TGTGCCATCAGGGGGACAGGGGGCAGCGAGCAGTACTTC.

The chain recombines TRBV7-2 with TRBJ2-7, with 7 nucleotides matching TRBD1. The junction had 10 bases not matched to a gene; V was cut back by 5 bases and J by 3 bases. Germline-derived CDR1 and CDR2 are SGHTA and FQGNSA. The CDR3 extends over 15 amino acids. CDR3 sequence: CASSGWTGQYYEQYF. CDR3 DNA sequence: TGTGCCAGCAGCGGATGGACGGGACAGTACTACGAGCAGTACTTC. Using reference TRBV7-2 and TRBJ2-7 for the parts outside the CDR3, the full variable domain is GAGVSQSPSNKVTEKGKDVELRCDPISGHTALYWYRQSLGQGLEFLIYFQGNSAPDKSGLPSDRFSAERTGGSVSTLTIQRTQQEDSAVYLCASSGWTGQYYEQYFGPGTRLTVT.

Ten or more counts support this clone. V is TRBV28 and J is TRBJ1-4; D gene unclear. CDR1 and CDR2 from the germline V gene are MDHEN and SYDVKM. V was shortened by 1 base and J by 4 bases, with 13 bases between the two germline ends. The CDR3 contains 16 residues. CDR3 residues: CASSLFRSGSNEKLFF. The DNA of the CDR3 is TGTGCCAGCAGTTTATTCAGATCGGGGAGTAATGAAAAACTGTTTTTT.

This clone has at least ten counts. CDR3 bases: TGTGCCAGCTCACCCTCAACAGGGGGCGGCTTCTTC. Its translation: CASSPSTGGGFF. J is TRBJ2-1 and V is TRBV18; 9 bases match TRBD1. CDR3 length: 12 amino acids. V lost 3 bases and J lost 16; bases outside the gene matches: 7. CDR1 is KGHSH, CDR2 LQKENI, per germline.

The chain couples TRBV4-3 to TRBJ2-7; the D gene is possibly TRBD1 (6 bases). The germline gives CDR1 LGHNA, CDR2 YSLEER. V dropped 0 bases and J dropped 0 bases, with 12 bases sitting between them. The CDR3 length is 16 residues. Written as DNA, the CDR3 is TGCGCCAGCAGCCAAGATTTGTCACAGGGCTCCTACGAGCAGTACTTC. Translation gives CASSQDLSQGSYEQYF.

This clone has just a few counts. The chain uses TRBV7-2 and TRBJ1-5; D is ambiguous. CDR3 size: 14 residues. V lost 1 base and J 9 bases, leaving 13 bases between the germline ends. In germline, CDR1 is SGHTA, CDR2 FQGNSA. The CDR3 DNA is TGTGCCAGCAGCTTAGATGGGCTTTCGGGGCCCCAGCATTTT. Protein sequence: CASSLDGLSGPQHF.